A selection of T cell receptor beta chains follows, all from one sample in a study of shared clonotypes between healthy human individuals. Sequenced by immunoSEQ multiplex PCR; TCRdb stores in-frame clones only, minus some. The sample consists of about 2.4 million clones, around 94% of them appearing once. What was sequenced was naive CD4+ T cells sorted from blood. The receptors stem from a man younger than 35 in good health. Each CDR3 is given with its conserved first and last residue. The D gene is left open where the match is weak. Not all rows give a size; the values are once, few, many and, for expanded clones, a class.

size: few
V: TRBV28
D: NA
J: TRBJ1-5
CDR3: CASSLIGRVHHF
DNA: TGTGCCAGCAGTTTAATCGGGAGGGTTCACCATTTT

size: NA
V: TRBV7-2
D: NA
J: TRBJ2-3
CDR3: CASSSPTTRDWYF
DNA: TGTGCCAGCAGCTCACCGACAACCCGGGACTGGTATTTT

size: NA
V: TRBV19
D: TRBD1
J: TRBJ2-7
CDR3: CASSMGKGASSDEQYF
DNA: TGTGCCAGTAGTATGGGTAAGGGGGCTAGTAGTGACGAGCAGTACTTC

size: NA
V: TRBV5-1
D: TRBD1
J: TRBJ2-3
CDR3: CASSRDRGDTQYF
DNA: TGCGCCAGCAGCCGGGACAGGGGAGATACGCAGTATTTT

size: NA
V: TRBV18
D: NA
J: TRBJ2-1
CDR3: CASSPELGEQFF
DNA: TGTGCCAGCTCACCTGAACTAGGGGAGCAGTTCTTC

size: NA
V: TRBV5-4
D: TRBD2
J: TRBJ2-7
CDR3: CASSTGLAGVGVHEQYF
DNA: TGTGCCAGCAGCACGGGACTAGCGGGAGTGGGGGTTCACGAGCAGTACTTC

size: NA
V: TRBV10-3
D: TRBD1
J: TRBJ2-5
CDR3: CAISRTGGLETQYF
DNA: TGTGCCATCAGCCGGACAGGGGGTTTAGAGACCCAGTACTTC

size: few
V: TRBV7-8
D: TRBD1
J: TRBJ1-6
CDR3: CASSFSDRAVSLHF
DNA: TGTGCCAGCAGCTTCTCAGACAGGGCCGTCTCCCTCCACTTT

size: NA
V: TRBV5-1
D: NA
J: TRBJ2-3
CDR3: CASSLVAWSTDTQYF
DNA: TGCGCCAGCAGCTTGGTAGCGTGGAGCACAGATACGCAGTATTTT

size: NA
V: TRBV7-9
D: NA
J: TRBJ2-7
CDR3: CASSFPPSYEQYF
DNA: TGTGCCAGCAGCTTCCCTCCCTCCTACGAGCAGTACTTC

size: NA
V: TRBV7-2
D: NA
J: TRBJ2-7
CDR3: CASRGGTASYEQYF
DNA: TGTGCCAGCAGGGGCGGGACGGCCTCCTACGAGCAGTACTTC

size: NA
V: TRBV2
D: TRBD2
J: TRBJ2-7
CDR3: CASTDRLAGNSYEQYF
DNA: TGTGCCAGCACCGACAGACTAGCGGGAAACTCCTACGAGCAGTACTTC

size: once
V: TRBV6-5
D: NA
J: TRBJ1-2
CDR3: CASSLRGVAYGYTF
DNA: TGTGCCAGCAGTTTGAGGGGGGTAGCCTATGGCTACACCTTC

size: NA
V: TRBV19
D: TRBD1
J: TRBJ1-4
CDR3: CASRGTGATNEKLFF
DNA: TGTGCCAGTAGGGGGACAGGGGCCACTAATGAAAAACTGTTTTTT

size: NA
V: TRBV19
D: NA
J: TRBJ2-3
CDR3: CASSVGNTQYF
DNA: TGTGCCAGTAGTGTAGGGAATACGCAGTATTTT

size: NA
V: TRBV7-2
D: NA
J: TRBJ1-5
CDR3: CASSLGFGSISPAQHF
DNA: TGTGCCAGCAGCTTAGGTTTCGGGTCAATCAGCCCCGCCCAGCATTTT

size: NA
V: TRBV6-5
D: TRBD2
J: TRBJ2-1
CDR3: CASSWRGGYNEQFF
DNA: TGTGCCAGCAGCTGGCGGGGGGGCTACAATGAGCAGTTCTTC

size: NA
V: TRBV6-5
D: TRBD2
J: TRBJ2-1
CDR3: CASSYHLAGRQNEQFF
DNA: TGTGCCAGCAGTTACCATCTAGCGGGCAGACAGAATGAGCAGTTCTTC

size: NA
V: TRBV5-5
D: NA
J: TRBJ2-7
CDR3: CASSARLVPYEQYF
DNA: TGTGCCAGCAGCGCCAGACTAGTCCCCTACGAGCAGTACTTC

size: NA
V: TRBV7-9
D: TRBD1
J: TRBJ2-1
CDR3: CASSSWTGGNEQFF
DNA: TGTGCCAGCAGCTCCTGGACAGGGGGCAATGAGCAGTTCTTC

size: NA
V: TRBV28
D: NA
J: TRBJ2-1
CDR3: CASSPRGRAPSVEQFF
DNA: TGTGCCAGCAGTCCCCGAGGGCGGGCCCCTTCCGTGGAGCAGTTCTTC

size: NA
V: TRBV6-1
D: NA
J: TRBJ1-5
CDR3: CASSEALGGSNQPQHF
DNA: TGTGCCAGCAGTGAAGCGCTAGGGGGGAGTAATCAGCCCCAGCATTTT

size: NA
V: TRBV5-4
D: NA
J: TRBJ2-7
CDR3: CASSRPGGRTYEQYF
DNA: TGTGCCAGCAGTCGGCCTGGTGGGAGGACCTACGAGCAGTACTTC

size: NA
V: TRBV12-5
D: TRBD2
J: TRBJ2-3
CDR3: CASGSTGTSGRGADTQYF
DNA: TGTGCTAGTGGTTCGACCGGGACTAGCGGGAGGGGGGCAGATACGCAGTATTTT

size: NA
V: TRBV18
D: NA
J: TRBJ2-5
CDR3: CASSLGERQETQYF
DNA: TGTGCCAGCTCACTAGGTGAGAGGCAAGAGACCCAGTACTTC

size: NA
V: TRBV5-4
D: NA
J: TRBJ1-2
CDR3: CASSVPQGPGYTF
DNA: TGTGCCAGCAGCGTCCCACAGGGACCCGGCTACACCTTC